This TCR beta chain emerged from a study of T cell repertoires in cytomegalovirus infection. CDR3 size: 13 residues. V dropped 1 base and J dropped 8; count of bases not matched to a gene: 4. CDR1 is MNHNS and CDR2 is SASEGT in the germline V gene. MiXCR was run by TCRdb on the reads, yielding one entry per CDR3 protein. The sample holds some 500,000 distinct CDR3 sequences, about 40% seen once. About this clonotype itself: Its target is not known.

The receptor's source is a human donor in good health (CMV status not recorded). Some clones in this sample may be carry-over from other donors' samples. The V gene is TRBV6-1, the J gene TRBJ1-1, with 7 bases that match TRBD1. Sequencing was performed on cultured PBMCs, taken from culture after CMV antigen stimulation. In DNA, the CDR3 is TGTGCCAGCAGTGAAGTAGGGGGACAGGAAGCTTTCTTT. This sequence encodes CASSEVGGQEAFF.